A single sample is the source of the 11 T cell receptor beta chains below, sequenced in a study of blood T cell repertoires in COVID-19. Sequencing was performed with immunoSEQ multiplex PCR; in TCRdb, only in-frame clones are kept and a portion is missing. The sample has about 86,000 clones; more than 85% are singletons. The sample comprised PBMCs or T cells enriched from blood (not recorded which). All receptors come from a woman between 50 and 59 years old with acute COVID-19.

V is TRBV3-1 (or the pseudogene TRBV3-2) and J is TRBJ2-1; no clear D gene. There are 15 residues in the CDR3. Per germline, CDR1 LGHDT and CDR2 YNNKEL (reference sequence). Trimming left V 6 bases short and J 8 bases short, with 20 bases between. CDR3 coding DNA: TGTGCCAGCAGTAAATCTAGAAACCTTTGGGATGAGCAGTTCTTC. Residues: CASSKSRNLWDEQFF.

The chain joins TRBV9 to TRBJ2-5, with D possibly being TRBD2 (6 bases). Between the trimmed V and J ends, which lost 2 bases and 1 base, there was a span of 12 bases. Germline V lookup: CDR1 SGDLS, CDR2 YYNGEE. The CDR3 loop spans 15 amino acids. The CDR3 DNA reads TGTGCCAGCAGCGTCACGACTAGGACCCAAGAGACCCAGTACTTC. The encoded protein is CASSVTTRTQETQYF. Based on the CDR3 plus reference TRBV9 and TRBJ2-5, the full variable domain is DSGVTQTPKHLITATGQRVTLRCSPRSGDLSVYWYQQSLDQGLQFLIQYYNGEERAKGNILERFSAQQFPDLHSELNLSSLELGDSALYFCASSVTTRTQETQYFGPGTRLLVL.

The chain recombines TRBV7-7 with TRBJ1-1, with D uncertain. Germline-derived CDR1 and CDR2 are SSHAT and FNYEAQ (reference sequence). This CDR3 is built from 16 residues. V was clipped by 3 bases and J by 4 bases, with 18 bases between them. The CDR3 nucleotides are TGTGCCAGCAGCTTGCGGGTGTGGGTTGCGGGCACTGAAGCTTTCTTT. As protein: CASSLRVWVAGTEAFF.

The chain combines TRBV5-1 with TRBJ2-2; no clear D. Per the germline V gene, CDR1 is SGHRS and CDR2 is YFSETQ. The CDR3 has 13 amino acids. Trimming removed 0 bases from V and 4 bases from J, with 4 bases in between. The CDR3 coding sequence is TGCGCCAGCAGCTTGGGCGGCACCGGGGAGCTGTTTTTT. It specifies CASSLGGTGELFF.

The chain uses TRBV6-5 and TRBJ1-1, with a possible D match to TRBD1 (5 bases). Trimming pared 6 bases from V and 5 bases from J, leaving 7 bases between. The length of the CDR3 is 11 residues. Germline V gene lookup returns CDR1 MNHEY and CDR2 SVGAGI. CDR3 loop: CASSRQTEAFF. Written as DNA, the CDR3 is TGTGCCAGCAGCCGACAGACTGAAGCTTTCTTT.

The V call is TRBV7-2, the J call TRBJ2-3; 14 bases are shared with TRBD2. Trimming took 5 bases from V and 3 from J; bases not matched to a gene: 4. Germline V gene lookup returns CDR1 SGHTA and CDR2 FQGNSA. CDR3 size: 16 residues. The CDR3 DNA is TGTGCCAGCAGCCCTCGACTAGCGGGAGGGACAGATACGCAGTATTTT. Translation gives CASSPRLAGGTDTQYF.

The chain employs TRBV6-6 and TRBJ1-4; TRBD1 is a possible D gene (6 bases). Germline assignment: CDR1 MNHNY and CDR2 SVGAGI (reference sequence). The V and J ends lost 6 bases and 6 bases respectively, with 23 bases between them. The CDR3 sequence is 17 residues long. For the CDR3, the DNA is TGTGCCAGCAGCGCCGATGAAAGATACAGGGAAGATGAAAAACTGTTTTTT. It codes for CASSADERYREDEKLFF.

V is TRBV11-3 and J is TRBJ1-1; maybe TRBD1 (6 bases). The CDR3 is made up of 15 amino acids. Per germline, CDR1 SGHNT and CDR2 YENEEA. V lost 6 bases and J 2 bases, leaving 16 bases between the germline ends. The chain's CDR3 is CASSIGGAENTEAFF. In nucleotides, the CDR3 is TGTGCCAGCAGTATCGGGGGGGCCGAAAACACTGAAGCTTTCTTT. Filled out from reference TRBV11-3 and TRBJ1-1, the complete variable domain reads EAGVVQSPRYKIIEKKQPVAFWCNPISGHNTLYWYLQNLGQGPELLIRYENEEAVDDSQLPKDRFSAERLKGVDSTLKIQPAELGDSAVYLCASSIGGAENTEAFFGQGTRLTVV.

The rearrangement uses TRBV30 and TRBJ1-1; D possibly corresponds to TRBD1 (5 bases). V was shortened by 3 bases and J by 3 bases, with 8 bases between the two germline ends. From germline, CDR1 is GTSNPN and CDR2 SVGIG (reference sequence). CDR3 size: 12 residues. This CDR3 reads CAWRQGHTEAFF. CDR3 nucleotide sequence: TGTGCCTGGAGGCAGGGCCACACTGAAGCTTTCTTT.

The chain combines TRBV10-3 with TRBJ2-7; 7 nucleotides match TRBD2. From germline, CDR1 is ENHRY and CDR2 SYGVKD. The CDR3 sequence is 14 residues long. With V trimmed by 3 bases and J by 0 bases, 2 bases remained unmatched. The CDR3 loop is CAISDGRASYEQYF. The DNA for the CDR3 is TGTGCCATCAGTGATGGGAGGGCCTCCTACGAGCAGTACTTC.

The chain carries TRBV11-3 and TRBJ2-7, with a possible D match to TRBD2 (5 bases). Germline CDR1 SGHNT, CDR2 YENEEA. Trimming left V 6 bases short and J 5 bases short, with 14 bases between. The CDR3 covers 13 residues. The CDR3 reads CASSGLGAHEQYF. The CDR3 DNA is TGTGCCAGCAGTGGCCTGGGAGCCCACGAGCAGTACTTC.